Shown below are 15 T cell receptor beta chains from a single sample sequenced in a study of OX40 agonist ivuxolimab in advanced cancers. Clones were read by immunoSEQ multiplex PCR, and TCRdb kept only the in-frame ones, dropping some. The sample shows fewer than 90,000 clones, 85% to 90% of them seen only once. Sequencing used CD4+ or CD8+ T cells sorted from blood, obtained in a trial of the OX40 agonist ivuxolimab. These receptors were taken from an adult with an advanced solid tumor such as melanoma, head and neck, liver or kidney cancer.

The V call is TRBV11-3, the J call TRBJ2-1; D possibly matches TRBD1 or TRBD2 (5 bases each). The CDR3 covers 14 residues. The V and J ends lost 7 bases and 1 base respectively, with 11 bases between them. CDR1 is SGHNT, CDR2 YENEEA, per germline. The CDR3, as DNA: TGTGCCAGCACTCGGGACCCTTCCTACAATGAGCAGTTCTTC. Translated: CASTRDPSYNEQFF.

The chain links TRBV7-9 to TRBJ2-3, with 7 nucleotides matching TRBD2. Per the germline V gene, CDR1 is SEHNR and CDR2 is FQNEAQ (reference sequence). The CDR3 runs to 13 residues. V lost 8 bases, J lost 0 bases, and 2 bases stayed unmatched. The CDR3 protein is CASLGGSTDTQYF. The CDR3 coding sequence is TGTGCCAGCCTGGGGGGGAGCACAGATACGCAGTATTTT.

The V and J genes are TRBV6-6 and TRBJ2-6; no clear D. The CDR3 length is 15 residues. Germline lookup yields CDR1 MNHNY and CDR2 SVGAGI (reference sequence). Trimming removed 10 bases at V and 0 bases at J, with 13 bases between. CDR3 protein: CAIKTTSSGANVLTF. For the CDR3, the DNA is TGTGCCATCAAGACAACCAGCTCTGGGGCCAACGTCCTGACTTTC.

The V gene is TRBV10-3, the J gene TRBJ1-2; 9 bases are shared with TRBD1. J gave up 4 bases and V 6 bases, and 6 bases lay outside the gene matches. In germline, CDR1 is ENHRY, CDR2 SYGVKD. This CDR3 region has 14 residues. CDR3 in DNA: TGTGCCATCAGCGAACAGGGGGCAAGCTATGGCTACACCTTC. It codes for CAISEQGASYGYTF.

The V and J genes are TRBV7-3 and TRBJ2-1, with D perhaps being TRBD1 or TRBD2 (5 bases each). With 2 bases removed from V and 5 bases from J, the gap between germline ends came to 19 bases. The CDR3 has 17 amino acids. CDR1 is SGHTA and CDR2 is FQGTGA in the germline V gene. The CDR3 loop is CASSLLPGTPLDNEQFF. The CDR3 nucleotides are TGTGCCAGCAGCTTACTACCCGGGACGCCCCTTGACAATGAGCAGTTCTTC.

The chain links TRBV5-6 to TRBJ1-1; 8 bases are shared with TRBD1. With 1 base clipped from V and 1 base from J, the junction kept 6 bases outside the gene matches. The germline gives CDR1 SGHDT, CDR2 YYEEEE. This CDR3 has 16 amino acids. The CDR3 sequence is CASSLRDRPANTEAFF. CDR3 nucleotides: TGTGCCAGCAGCTTGAGGGACAGGCCGGCGAACACTGAAGCTTTCTTT.

J is TRBJ1-2 and V is TRBV27; D might be TRBD1 (5 bases). The CDR3 runs 12 residues. Germline CDR1 reads MNHEY; CDR2 reads SMNVEV (reference sequence). Trimming cost V 10 bases and J 7 bases, with 16 bases left between them. The CDR3 loop reads CATGTLKGGYTF. CDR3 DNA sequence: TGTGCCACTGGGACGCTCAAGGGTGGCTACACCTTC.

This clone was detected only a few times. The CDR3 region is CASTTDRLTQPQHF. Written as DNA, the CDR3 is TGTGCCAGCACCACGGACAGGCTCACTCAGCCCCAGCATTTT. The chain carries TRBV2 and TRBJ1-5, with TRBD1 matching 7 bases. The V segment lost 7 bases and the J segment 6 bases; nucleotides outside the gene matches: 9. Germline V lookup: CDR1 SNHLY, CDR2 FYNNEI. The CDR3 covers 14 residues.

The chain is built from TRBV2 and TRBJ2-6; TRBD2 agrees at 14 bases. The V segment lost 6 bases and the J segment 2 bases; nucleotides outside the gene matches: 9. The CDR3 length is 19 residues. Germline values: CDR1 SNHLY, CDR2 FYNNEI. The CDR3 coding sequence is TGTGCCAGCAGAACCTCGGGACTAGCGGGAGTTGCTGGGGCCAACGTCCTGACTTTC. Residues: CASRTSGLAGVAGANVLTF. The full variable domain, in which reference TRBV2 and TRBJ2-6 provide the parts outside the CDR3, is EPEVTQTPSHQVTQMGQEVILRCVPISNHLYFYWYRQILGQKVEFLVSFYNNEISEKSEIFDDQFSVERPDGSNFTLKIRSTKLEDSAMYFCASRTSGLAGVAGANVLTFGAGSRLTVL.

V usage is TRBV6-6 and J usage is TRBJ1-1, with D tentatively TRBD1 (6 bases). The CDR3 length is 13 residues. Germline assignment: CDR1 MNHNY and CDR2 SVGAGI (reference sequence). Between the trimmed V and J ends, which lost 7 bases and 6 bases, there was a span of 15 bases. This chain's CDR3 is CASMKGGRAEAFF. DNA of the CDR3: TGTGCCAGCATGAAGGGGGGTCGAGCTGAAGCTTTCTTT.

The rearrangement uses TRBV7-2 and TRBJ2-6, with D possibly being TRBD1 (6 bases). Per the germline V gene, CDR1 is SGHTA and CDR2 is FQGNSA. The CDR3 spans 16 residues. Between the trimmed V and J ends, which lost 4 bases and 1 base, there was a span of 11 bases. Here the CDR3 reads CASSSKTGSGANVLTF. The CDR3 bases are TGTGCCAGCAGCTCAAAAACAGGGTCTGGGGCCAACGTCCTGACTTTC.

This chain uses TRBV9 with TRBJ2-7; 13 bases fit TRBD2. V lost 3 bases to trimming and J lost 7 bases; unmatched junction nucleotides: 10. CDR3 size: 16 residues. Germline lookup yields CDR1 SGDLS and CDR2 YYNGEE. The CDR3: CASSAPGTSGTVEQYF. The CDR3 bases are TGTGCCAGCAGCGCGCCCGGGACTAGCGGGACGGTAGAGCAGTACTTC.

This clone was seen a handful of times. This chain connects TRBV11-3 to TRBJ2-7; D perhaps matches TRBD2 (8 bases). The CDR3 is 15 amino acids. Trimming cost V 3 bases and J 4 bases, with 16 bases left between them. Germline CDR1 is SGHNT and CDR2 is YENEEA. CDR3 loop: CASSFGRGQSYEQYF. CDR3 DNA sequence: TGTGCCAGCAGCTTCGGGAGGGGACAGTCGTACGAGCAGTACTTC. Full variable domain (outside the CDR3, taken from reference TRBV11-3 and TRBJ2-7): EAGVVQSPRYKIIEKKQPVAFWCNPISGHNTLYWYLQNLGQGPELLIRYENEEAVDDSQLPKDRFSAERLKGVDSTLKIQPAELGDSAVYLCASSFGRGQSYEQYFGPGTRLTVT.

For the CDR3, the DNA is TGTGCCAGCAGCTTGGGGACAAAGAATTCACCCCTCCACTTT. Protein: CASSLGTKNSPLHF. The V call is TRBV7-6, the J call TRBJ1-6; a weak D match, TRBD1 (6 bases). V was shortened by 3 bases and J by 7 bases, with 10 bases between the two germline ends. The CDR3 covers 14 residues. CDR1 SGHVS and CDR2 FNYEAQ come from the germline V gene.

The V gene is TRBV5-5, the J gene TRBJ1-2, with a possible D match to TRBD1 (5 bases). The CDR3 totals 15 residues. V was shortened by 1 base and J by 0 bases, with 10 bases between the two germline ends. Germline-derived CDR1 and CDR2 are SGHKS and YYEKEE (reference sequence). CDR3 sequence reads: CASSLREGPNYGYTF. The DNA of the CDR3 is TGTGCCAGCAGCTTGAGGGAGGGACCTAACTATGGCTACACCTTC.